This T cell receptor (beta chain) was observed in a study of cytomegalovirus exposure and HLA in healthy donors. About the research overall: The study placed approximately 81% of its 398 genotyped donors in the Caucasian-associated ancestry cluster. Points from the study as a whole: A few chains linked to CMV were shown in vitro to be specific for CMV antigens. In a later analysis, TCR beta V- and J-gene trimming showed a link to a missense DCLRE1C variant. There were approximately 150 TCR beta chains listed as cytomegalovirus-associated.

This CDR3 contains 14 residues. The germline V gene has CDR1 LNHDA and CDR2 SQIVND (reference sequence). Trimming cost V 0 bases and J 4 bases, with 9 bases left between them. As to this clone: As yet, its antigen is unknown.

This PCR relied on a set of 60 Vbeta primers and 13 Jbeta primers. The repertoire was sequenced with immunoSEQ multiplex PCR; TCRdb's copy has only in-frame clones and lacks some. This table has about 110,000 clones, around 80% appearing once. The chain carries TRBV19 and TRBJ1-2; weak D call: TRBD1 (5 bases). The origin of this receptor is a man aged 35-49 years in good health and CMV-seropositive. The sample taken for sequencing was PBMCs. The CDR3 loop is CASSIEQGGYGYTF. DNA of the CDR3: TGTGCCAGTAGTATAGAGCAGGGAGGCTATGGCTACACCTTC.